This is a list of T cell receptor beta chains from one sample in a study of T-cell memory formation after mild COVID-19. MiXCR, run by TCRdb on the 5' RACE reads, gives a single entry per CDR3 protein. Among a few hundred thousand distinct CDR3 sequences listed, 20% to 25% were seen once. The sample taken for sequencing was PBMCs or a T cell subset sorted from them (not recorded which). The source is a man between 18 and 35 years old who had mild COVID-19 (a few samples of this study predate the infection). Cell type and time point are not known. Each CDR3 is given without its conserved first and last residue. The order of the fields is clone size, J gene, V gene, CDR3 protein. The size field is filled for only some rows; it gives once, few, many or a size class.

few,TRBJ2-5,TRBV5-4,ASSLRTRGETQY
.,TRBJ1-2,TRBV7-6,ASSLEAGVNYGYT
few,TRBJ2-3,TRBV10-3,AISDPRGGSTDTQY
medium-sized,TRBJ1-1,TRBV2,ASSLRQGNTEAF
.,TRBJ2-5,TRBV11-2,ASILDLAGPHMQETQY
few,TRBJ2-7,TRBV6-1,ASSEQGESNEQY
many,TRBJ2-3,TRBV7-9,ASSFADTQY
few,TRBJ1-1,TRBV5-1,ASSTDSNTEAF
.,TRBJ1-2,TRBV7-9,ASTLAGSKGNT
.,TRBJ2-4,TRBV11-2,ASSILSSIQY
.,TRBJ2-2,TRBV18,ASSYQMNTGELF
.,TRBJ2-4,TRBV4-1,ASSQEFSTQNIQY
.,TRBJ1-6,TRBV7-9,ASSLPHSPLH
.,TRBJ1-5,TRBV20-1,SALNSGTGGNQPQH
.,TRBJ1-4,TRBV5-1,ASSKGWGTVVRIGWRSEKLF
few,TRBJ2-7,TRBV4-1,ASSQDRYEGEAGFYEQY
few,TRBJ1-5,TRBV3-1,ASSQTGTGINQPQH
.,TRBJ1-5,TRBV5-1,ASSIGTGGQPQH
.,TRBJ1-1,TRBV27,ASSPWTGGVEAF
.,TRBJ2-5,TRBV7-9,ASSSWDFLETQY
.,TRBJ2-3,TRBV4-1,ASSHGERGITDTQY
.,TRBJ1-2,TRBV4-3,ASSQDYLRPGYGYT
.,TRBJ1-1,TRBV29-1,SGRGTPSNTEAF
.,TRBJ1-6,TRBV12-3/TRBV12-4,AGSADLSPLH
.,TRBJ1-3,TRBV28,ASSLFGQGGNTIY
few,TRBJ2-3,TRBV10-3,AISAASATDTQY
.,TRBJ2-2,TRBV12-3/TRBV12-4,ASRPQGGVNTGELF
.,TRBJ1-5,TRBV6-5,ASRPGPNNQPQH
.,TRBJ2-5,TRBV7-2,ERGAGGSETQY
.,TRBJ1-2,TRBV7-2,ASSLARQPSYGYT
few,TRBJ2-3,TRBV7-2,ASSWKTGGGDTQY
.,TRBJ2-3,TRBV24-1,ARMTDTQY
.,TRBJ2-2,TRBV4-2,ASSPHQWPNTGELF
many,TRBJ2-5,TRBV11-2,ASSLGPAQETQY
.,TRBJ2-7,TRBV5-1,ASSLAGRVTYEQY